This paragraph reports one T cell receptor beta chain. The data belong to a study of blood T cells in healthy people across ages. The germline V gene has CDR1 SGHTA and CDR2 FQGNSA. The V gene lost 5 bases and the J gene lost 1 base, with 14 bases spanning the gap. This CDR3 comprises 15 residues. A J-beta primer mix and a sample-barcoded 5' primer were used in a second PCR of roughly 6 to 11 cycles. Each CDR3 protein gets one entry after TCRdb re-called the 5' RACE reads with MiXCR. The table has about 930,000 distinct CDR3 sequences, about 29% seen once; the top ten hold 9.5% to 13%. This sample also belongs to another study, concerning T cells of mothers and their children.

The clonotype comes from a woman aged 35 to 49 in good health. The J gene is TRBJ1-1, the V gene TRBV7-2, with D maybe TRBD1 (6 bases). Sample: blood. The CDR3 here is CASSLPQGRNTEAFF. In nucleotides, the CDR3 is TGTGCCAGCAGCCTACCACAGGGCCGGAACACTGAAGCTTTCTTT.